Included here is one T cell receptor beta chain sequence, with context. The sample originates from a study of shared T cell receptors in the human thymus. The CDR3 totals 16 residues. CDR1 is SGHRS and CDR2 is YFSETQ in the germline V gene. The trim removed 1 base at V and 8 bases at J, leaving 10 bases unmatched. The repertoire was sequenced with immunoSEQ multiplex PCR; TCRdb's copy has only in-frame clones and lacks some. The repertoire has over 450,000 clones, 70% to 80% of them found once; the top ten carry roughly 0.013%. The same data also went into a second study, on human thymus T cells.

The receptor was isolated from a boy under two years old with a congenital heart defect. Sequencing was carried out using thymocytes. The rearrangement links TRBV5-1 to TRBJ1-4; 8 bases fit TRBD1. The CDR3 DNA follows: TGCGCCAGCAGCTTGACGCCCCGGACAGGGTACGAAAAACTGTTTTTT. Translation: CASSLTPRTGYEKLFF.